Listed below are T cell receptor beta chains from one sample, sequenced in a study of T cells in localized non-small cell lung cancer. Sequencing used immunoSEQ multiplex PCR; TCRdb keeps in-frame clones, though not all of them. The repertoire has approximately 30,000 clones, roughly 90% of them found once; the top ten carry roughly 2.9%. The sample here was peripheral blood, taken before any cancer treatment. The source is a woman between 18 and 49 years old with stage I lung adenocarcinoma. Each CDR3 is given with its conserved first and last residue. A D gene is named only where the DNA matches it firmly. Some rows mark clone size as missing; the rest say once, few, many or name a class of expanded clone.

v_gene: TRBV18; len: 15; d_gene: TRBD1; j_gene: TRBJ2-2; abundance: NA; CDR3nt: TGTGCCAGCGCCTCCGGGACAGGGAACACCGGGGAGCTGTTTTTT; CDR3aa: CASASGTGNTGELFF
v_gene: TRBV28; len: 12; d_gene: NA; j_gene: TRBJ1-2; abundance: NA; CDR3nt: TGTGCCAGCAGTTCAACAGGGTTTGGCTACACCTTC; CDR3aa: CASSSTGFGYTF
v_gene: TRBV11-3; len: 17; d_gene: NA; j_gene: TRBJ2-6; abundance: once; CDR3nt: TGTGCCAGCAGCTTGAGGAGGGATAGGATTGGGGCCAACGTCCTGACTTTC; CDR3aa: CASSLRRDRIGANVLTF
v_gene: TRBV19; len: 14; d_gene: NA; j_gene: TRBJ2-1; abundance: NA; CDR3nt: TGTGCCGTAAAGCGGACTGACTCCTACAATGAGCAGTTCTTC; CDR3aa: CAVKRTDSYNEQFF
v_gene: TRBV21-1; len: 16; d_gene: NA; j_gene: TRBJ2-7; abundance: NA; CDR3nt: TGTGCCAGCAGCTCCCTTGGGCTCCCAGGGGGCTACGAGCAGTACTTC; CDR3aa: CASSSLGLPGGYEQYF
v_gene: TRBV12-5; len: 16; d_gene: NA; j_gene: TRBJ2-2; abundance: NA; CDR3nt: TGTGCTAGTGGTACAACCGCAGGGCGTAGGACCGGGGAGCTGTTTTTT; CDR3aa: CASGTTAGRRTGELFF
v_gene: TRBV6-5; len: 13; d_gene: NA; j_gene: TRBJ1-1; abundance: NA; CDR3nt: TGTGCCAGCAGCCAACAGGGTGACACTGAAGCTTTCTTT; CDR3aa: CASSQQGDTEAFF
v_gene: TRBV6-1; len: 14; d_gene: NA; j_gene: TRBJ1-5; abundance: NA; CDR3nt: TGTGCCAGCACCCTATCCACAGGGAATCAGCCCCAGCATTTT; CDR3aa: CASTLSTGNQPQHF
v_gene: TRBV4-3; len: 14; d_gene: NA; j_gene: TRBJ2-1; abundance: NA; CDR3nt: TGCGCCAGCAGCCCTCGACAAAGAAGCAATGAGCAGTTCTTC; CDR3aa: CASSPRQRSNEQFF
v_gene: TRBV4-3; len: 14; d_gene: NA; j_gene: TRBJ2-3; abundance: NA; CDR3nt: TGCGCCAGCAGCCACGTCACTCGCGGGGATACGCAGTATTTT; CDR3aa: CASSHVTRGDTQYF
v_gene: TRBV14; len: 17; d_gene: NA; j_gene: TRBJ1-4; abundance: NA; CDR3nt: TGTGCCAGCAGCCAGGCGTTAAGGTCGGGGGATAATGAAAAACTGTTTTTT; CDR3aa: CASSQALRSGDNEKLFF
v_gene: TRBV5-7; len: 19; d_gene: TRBD2; j_gene: TRBJ2-7; abundance: NA; CDR3nt: TGTGCCAGCAGCTTTGGTCCCATATTCGTTAGCGGGAGCTCCTACGAGCAGTACTTC; CDR3aa: CASSFGPIFVSGSSYEQYF
v_gene: TRBV7-8; len: 16; d_gene: NA; j_gene: TRBJ2-2; abundance: NA; CDR3nt: TGTGCCAGCAGCTCCAGTCGGAATAGCCACACCGGGGAGCTGTTTTTT; CDR3aa: CASSSSRNSHTGELFF
v_gene: TRBV15; len: 15; d_gene: NA; j_gene: TRBJ1-3; abundance: NA; CDR3nt: TGTGCCACCAGCAGAGATCCCGGGAGGGCAAACACCATATATTTT; CDR3aa: CATSRDPGRANTIYF
v_gene: TRBV2; len: 17; d_gene: NA; j_gene: TRBJ2-6; abundance: NA; CDR3nt: TGTGCCAGCAGCGAAGAGCCAGGGAGCCCTGGGGCCAACGTCCTGACTTTC; CDR3aa: CASSEEPGSPGANVLTF
v_gene: TRBV9; len: 15; d_gene: TRBD2; j_gene: TRBJ2-3; abundance: NA; CDR3nt: TGTGCCAGCACCCAAACCGGGACTAACACAGATACGCAGTATTTT; CDR3aa: CASTQTGTNTDTQYF
v_gene: TRBV10-3; len: 13; d_gene: NA; j_gene: TRBJ1-2; abundance: NA; CDR3nt: TGTGCCATCAGTGTGGCAGAAGCGTATGGCTACACCTTC; CDR3aa: CAISVAEAYGYTF
v_gene: TRBV27; len: 15; d_gene: TRBD1; j_gene: TRBJ1-2; abundance: NA; CDR3nt: TGTGCCAGCAGAAGGGACAGCTTGAACCTCTATGGCTACACCTTC; CDR3aa: CASRRDSLNLYGYTF
v_gene: TRBV4-2; len: 12; d_gene: NA; j_gene: TRBJ1-2; abundance: once; CDR3nt: TGTGCCAGCAGCCAAGACAGCTATGGCTACACCTTC; CDR3aa: CASSQDSYGYTF
v_gene: TRBV11-2; len: 14; d_gene: TRBD2; j_gene: TRBJ2-7; abundance: NA; CDR3nt: TGTGCCAGCAGGCCTAGCGGGAGGACCTACGAGCAGTACTTC; CDR3aa: CASRPSGRTYEQYF
v_gene: TRBV5-1; len: 14; d_gene: NA; j_gene: TRBJ1-1; abundance: NA; CDR3nt: TGCGCCAGCAGCTTGACGACCTTGAACACTGAAGCTTTCTTT; CDR3aa: CASSLTTLNTEAFF
v_gene: TRBV11-3; len: 15; d_gene: TRBD2; j_gene: TRBJ2-1; abundance: NA; CDR3nt: TGTGCCAGCAGCTTAGCGGGAGGTTCCTACAATGAGCAGTTCTTC; CDR3aa: CASSLAGGSYNEQFF
v_gene: TRBV2; len: 14; d_gene: NA; j_gene: TRBJ1-1; abundance: NA; CDR3nt: TGTGCCAGCAGTGAAGGGTACAGATACACTGAAGCTTTCTTT; CDR3aa: CASSEGYRYTEAFF
v_gene: TRBV7-9; len: 15; d_gene: TRBD2; j_gene: TRBJ2-1; abundance: NA; CDR3nt: TGTGCCAGCAGCTTATTCACTAGCGGACAGAATGAGCAGTTCTTC; CDR3aa: CASSLFTSGQNEQFF
v_gene: TRBV5-1; len: 15; d_gene: TRBD1; j_gene: TRBJ2-7; abundance: NA; CDR3nt: TGCGCCAGCAGCTGGGGAGACAGGGAGTATAGCGAGCAGTACTTC; CDR3aa: CASSWGDREYSEQYF
v_gene: TRBV11-2; len: 15; d_gene: NA; j_gene: TRBJ2-6; abundance: NA; CDR3nt: TGTGCCAGCAGCTTAAAAGGGTGGGGGGCCAACGTCCTGACTTTC; CDR3aa: CASSLKGWGANVLTF
v_gene: TRBV12-1; len: 15; d_gene: NA; j_gene: TRBJ2-6; abundance: NA; CDR3nt: NA; CDR3aa: CASGQVGSGANVLTF
v_gene: TRBV5-8; len: 11; d_gene: NA; j_gene: TRBJ1-1; abundance: NA; CDR3nt: TGTGCCAAGGGGGGTGGCACTGAAGCTTTCTTT; CDR3aa: CAKGGGTEAFF
v_gene: TRBV6-5; len: 14; d_gene: TRBD1; j_gene: TRBJ1-5; abundance: NA; CDR3nt: TGTGCCGTGGGGACAGGGGTCAACAATCAGCCCCAGCATTTT; CDR3aa: CAVGTGVNNQPQHF
v_gene: TRBV19; len: 15; d_gene: NA; j_gene: TRBJ1-2; abundance: NA; CDR3nt: TGTGCCAGTACCATAAAAAGGGAGATTAACTATGGCTACACCTTC; CDR3aa: CASTIKREINYGYTF
v_gene: TRBV6-1; len: 13; d_gene: NA; j_gene: TRBJ1-2; abundance: NA; CDR3nt: TGTGCCAGCGCAAGGGGACAAGACTATGGCTACACCTTC; CDR3aa: CASARGQDYGYTF